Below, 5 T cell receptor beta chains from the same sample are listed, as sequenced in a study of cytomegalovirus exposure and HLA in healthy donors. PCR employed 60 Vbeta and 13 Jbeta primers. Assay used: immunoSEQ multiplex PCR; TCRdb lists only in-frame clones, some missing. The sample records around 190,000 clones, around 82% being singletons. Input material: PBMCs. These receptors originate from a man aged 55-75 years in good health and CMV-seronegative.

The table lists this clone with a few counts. The DNA of the CDR3 is TGTGCCTGGAGTGTATCTGACAGAACCAACTATGGCTACACCTTC. This translates into CAWSVSDRTNYGYTF. The chain recombines TRBV30 with TRBJ1-2; possible D gene TRBD1, 5 bases. CDR3 length equals 15 residues. V was clipped by 0 bases and J by 2 bases, with 13 bases between them. From germline, CDR1 is GTSNPN and CDR2 SVGIG (reference sequence).

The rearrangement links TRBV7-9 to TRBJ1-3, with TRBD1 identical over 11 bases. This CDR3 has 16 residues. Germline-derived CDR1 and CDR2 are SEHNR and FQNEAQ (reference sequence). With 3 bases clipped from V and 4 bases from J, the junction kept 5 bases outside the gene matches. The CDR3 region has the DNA TGTGCCAGCAGCTTCTGGACAGGGGGCCCCGGAAACACCATATATTTT. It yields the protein CASSFWTGGPGNTIYF.

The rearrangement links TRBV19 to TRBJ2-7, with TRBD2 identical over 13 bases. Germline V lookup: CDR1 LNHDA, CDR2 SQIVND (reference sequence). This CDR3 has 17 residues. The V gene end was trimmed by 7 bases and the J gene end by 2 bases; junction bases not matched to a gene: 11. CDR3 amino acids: CASTPRLAGGRPYEQYF. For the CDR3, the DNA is TGTGCCAGTACCCCCAGACTAGCGGGAGGCCGGCCCTACGAGCAGTACTTC.

The CDR3 here is CASSPAGTDTQYF. In DNA form, the CDR3 reads TGTGCCAGCAGCCCAGCGGGGACAGATACGCAGTATTTT. The rearrangement joins TRBV6-5 to TRBJ2-3, with 7 bases that match TRBD2. V was pared by 6 bases and J by 3 bases, with 3 bases of the junction left unmatched. CDR1 is MNHEY, CDR2 SVGAGI, per germline. The CDR3 consists of 13 residues.

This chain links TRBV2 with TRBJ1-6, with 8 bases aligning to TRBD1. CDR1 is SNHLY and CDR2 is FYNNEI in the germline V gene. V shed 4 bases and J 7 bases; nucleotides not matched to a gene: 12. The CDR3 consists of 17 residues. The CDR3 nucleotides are TGTGCCAGCAGTGTCAGAGGTGCAGGGGGCAGGAATTCACCCCTCCACTTT. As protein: CASSVRGAGGRNSPLHF. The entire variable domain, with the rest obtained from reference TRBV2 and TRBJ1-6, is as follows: EPEVTQTPSHQVTQMGQEVILRCVPISNHLYFYWYRQILGQKVEFLVSFYNNEISEKSEIFDDQFSVERPDGSNFTLKIRSTKLEDSAMYFCASSVRGAGGRNSPLHFGNGTRLTVT.